Below are 18 T cell receptor beta chains sequenced from a single sample in a study of blood T cells in healthy people across ages. A second PCR of 7 to 11 cycles used a sample-barcoded 5' primer and a J-beta primer mix. In TCRdb, the 5' RACE reads were re-called with MiXCR into one record per CDR3 protein. The table includes about 1.7 million distinct CDR3 sequences, under 30% detected once. Input material: blood. These receptors were taken from a woman aged 25 to 45 in good health.

This chain joins TRBV2 and TRBJ1-1, with D possibly TRBD1 on 6 matching bases. With 4 bases removed from V and 3 bases from J, the gap between germline ends came to 15 bases. CDR3 size: 15 residues. Germline loops: CDR1 SNHLY, CDR2 FYNNEI. The DNA for the CDR3 is TGTGCCAGCAGTGCCCAGGGGTCTGGGGACACTGAAGCTTTCTTT. Its translation: CASSAQGSGDTEAFF.

The chain links TRBV5-1 to TRBJ2-3, with TRBD1 matching 9 bases. V shed 6 bases, J shed 2 bases, and the junction held 13 bases outside the gene matches. This CDR3 has 17 residues. Germline V gene data show CDR1 as SGHRS and CDR2 as YFSETQ. The CDR3 bases are TGCGCCAGCAACTCGGAGGGGACAGGGAAATTCACAGATACGCAGTATTTT. Translating gives CASNSEGTGKFTDTQYF.

A word on this clonotype: A much larger clone differs by one base, so this may be a read error. The chain couples TRBV4-1 to TRBJ2-1; 7 bases align to TRBD1. The CDR3 extends over 17 amino acids. Germline loops: CDR1 MGHRA, CDR2 YSYEKL. The CDR3 DNA reads TGCGCCGGCAGCCAAGACGCAAGACAGGGTTCGAGCAATGAGCAGTTCTTC. This gives the protein CAGSQDARQGSSNEQFF.

This clonotype was counted a few times. The rearrangement joins TRBV28 to TRBJ1-4; a weak D match, TRBD1 (5 bases). There are 16 residues in the CDR3. Germline V gene data show CDR1 as MDHEN and CDR2 as SYDVKM. The V and J ends lost 5 bases and 0 bases respectively, with 13 bases between them. The CDR3 loop reads CASSNPGTTTNEKLFF. The CDR3 bases are TGTGCCAGCAGTAATCCCGGGACGACAACTAATGAAAAACTGTTTTTT.

The genes are TRBV29-1 and TRBJ2-3; the D gene is possibly TRBD2 (5 bases). V was cut by 1 base and J by 4 bases, with 9 bases left in between. The germline V gene has CDR1 SQVTM and CDR2 ANQGSEA. The CDR3 sequence is 13 residues long. The CDR3 is CSVEGAGSDTQYF. CDR3 nucleotide sequence: TGCAGCGTTGAAGGGGCGGGTTCAGATACGCAGTATTTT.

This clonotype has only one observation. The junction and the germline gene differ at one end; a read error may be behind it. The rearrangement joins TRBV28 to TRBJ2-3; perhaps TRBD1 as D (6 bases). Per germline, CDR1 MDHEN and CDR2 SYDVKM. The CDR3 sequence is 15 residues long. The CDR3 DNA follows: TGTGCCGGCAGCTACGCCAGGGGAAGCACAGATACGCAGTATTTT. Residues: CAGSYARGSTDTQYF.

This clonotype was recorded a few times. The chain joins TRBV27 to TRBJ2-3, with D tentatively TRBD1 (5 bases). V lost 5 bases, J lost 0 bases, and 15 bases lay in between. This CDR3 is built from 16 residues. From germline, CDR1 is MNHEY and CDR2 SMNVEV (reference sequence). CDR3 sequence: CASSPLREVSTDTQYF. Here the CDR3 DNA reads TGTGCCAGCAGTCCTCTCAGGGAAGTAAGCACAGATACGCAGTATTTT.

The chain couples TRBV19 to TRBJ1-2; D may be TRBD1 (6 bases). This CDR3 region has 16 residues. Looked up from germline, CDR1 is LNHDA and CDR2 is SQIVND (reference sequence). V shed 8 bases and J shed 1 base, with 20 bases lying between them. The CDR3 DNA follows: TGTGCCAGTGGACCCAGGGGCGACACGGATAACTATGGCTACACCTTC. The encoded protein is CASGPRGDTDNYGYTF.

This rearrangement joins TRBV6-1 to TRBJ2-5, with 13 bases lining up with TRBD2. The CDR3 extends over 16 amino acids. Germline CDR1 is MNHNS and CDR2 is SASEGT. J lost 0 bases, V lost 7 bases, and 5 bases had no gene match. The chain's CDR3 is CASTLLAGGYQETQYF. The DNA for the CDR3 is TGTGCCAGCACCCTACTAGCGGGGGGGTACCAAGAGACCCAGTACTTC.

This clonotype came up a few times. V usage is TRBV20-1 and J usage is TRBJ2-2; 9 nucleotides match TRBD2. This CDR3 region has 14 residues. J gave up 1 base and V 6 bases, and 3 bases lay outside the gene matches. CDR1 DFQATT and CDR2 SNEGSKA come from the germline V gene (reference sequence). The CDR3: CSALAGWNTGELFF. The CDR3 DNA reads as TGCAGTGCGCTAGCGGGATGGAACACCGGGGAGCTGTTTTTT.

In this sample, this clonotype turned up a few times. A much larger clone lies one base from this, so it may be a read error. The J gene is TRBJ2-1, the V gene TRBV20-1; D gene unclear. This CDR3 contains 11 residues. Germline V gene data show CDR1 as DFQATT and CDR2 as SNEGSKA (reference sequence). Trimming took 7 bases from V and 9 from J, leaving 13 bases between them. DNA of the CDR3: TGCAGTGTCCCAGGTAGCCGTGAGCAGTTCTTC. Its protein is CSVPGSREQFF.

This clonotype has more than one count but fewer than ten. V is TRBV5-5 and J is TRBJ2-4; D is perhaps TRBD1 (5 bases). The CDR3 spans 15 residues. Germline lookup yields CDR1 SGHKS and CDR2 YYEKEE (reference sequence). V was trimmed by 1 base and J by 4 bases, leaving 12 bases between them. The CDR3 DNA reads as TGTGCCAGCAGCTTGTCAGGGATCAAAAAAAACATTCAGTACTTC. Translation gives CASSLSGIKKNIQYF.

The V call is TRBV14, the J call TRBJ1-2; D is unclear. V lost 1 base and J 4 bases, leaving 10 bases between the germline ends. Germline-derived CDR1 and CDR2 are SGHDN and FVKESK. CDR3 length equals 14 residues. The CDR3 DNA is TGTGCCAGCAGCCAAGCCTCGGGGAGCTATGGCTACACCTTC. Amino acid sequence: CASSQASGSYGYTF.

This sequence joins TRBV28 and TRBJ1-6, with D uncertain. V lost 8 bases and J lost 6, with 11 bases in between. The CDR3 sequence is 13 residues long. The germline V gene has CDR1 MDHEN and CDR2 SYDVKM. CDR3 in DNA: TGTGCCAGCGGAGCCCCTACTAATTCACCCCTCCACTTT. It specifies CASGAPTNSPLHF. Combining the CDR3 with reference TRBV28 and TRBJ1-6 gives the whole variable domain DVKVTQSSRYLVKRTGEKVFLECVQDMDHENMFWYRQDPGLGLRLIYFSYDVKMKEKGDIPEGYSVSREKKERFSLILESASTNQTSMYLCASGAPTNSPLHFGNGTRLTVT.

At least ten counts were recorded for this clonotype. The V call is TRBV20-1, the J call TRBJ2-1; TRBD1 matches 9 bases. V was pared by 6 bases and J by 6 bases, with 12 bases of the junction left unmatched. Looked up from germline, CDR1 is DFQATT and CDR2 is SNEGSKA (reference sequence). The CDR3 length is 15 residues. The CDR3 protein is CSAPRGTGRFNEQFF. The CDR3 coding sequence is TGCAGTGCCCCGCGCGGGACAGGGCGGTTCAATGAGCAGTTCTTC.

With respect to this clonotype: A read error may explain this, as a much larger clone is one base away. The chain links TRBV7-2 to TRBJ2-3; D unclear. The CDR3 has 13 amino acids. With 3 bases removed from V and 2 bases from J, the gap between germline ends came to 6 bases. Per germline, CDR1 SGHTA and CDR2 FQGNSA. CDR3 amino acids: CASSFTPTDTQYF. The CDR3 nucleotides read TGTGCCAGCAGCTTTACTCCCACAGATACGCAGTATTTT.

V and J are TRBV7-2 and TRBJ2-1, with TRBD1 matching over 7 bases. This CDR3 comprises 17 residues. From germline, CDR1 is SGHTA and CDR2 FQGNSA. Germline trimming cut 7 bases from V and 2 bases from J; bases unmatched to any gene: 14. CDR3 DNA sequence: TGTGCCAGCAACCATAACCCGGGGACAGTGGCCTACAATGAGCAGTTCTTC. It specifies CASNHNPGTVAYNEQFF.

About this clonotype: One end of the junction varies from germline; a read error may be responsible. The rearrangement uses TRBV5-1 and TRBJ2-3, with 12 bases identical to TRBD2. This CDR3 is built from 17 residues. Per germline, CDR1 SGHRS and CDR2 YFSETQ. The CDR3 DNA sequence: TGCGCCAGCAGCCCCGGACTAGCGGGGCCTAGCATAGATACGCAGTATTTT. Residues: CASSPGLAGPSIDTQYF.